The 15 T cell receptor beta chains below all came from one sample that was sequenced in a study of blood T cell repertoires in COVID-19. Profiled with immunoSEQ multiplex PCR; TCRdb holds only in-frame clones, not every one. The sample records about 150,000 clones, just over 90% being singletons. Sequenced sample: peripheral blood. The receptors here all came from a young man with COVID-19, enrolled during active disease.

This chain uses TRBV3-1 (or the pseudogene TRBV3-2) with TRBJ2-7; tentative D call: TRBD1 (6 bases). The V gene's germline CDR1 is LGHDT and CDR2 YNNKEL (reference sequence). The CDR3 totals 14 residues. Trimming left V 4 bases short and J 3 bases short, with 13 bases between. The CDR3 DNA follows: TGTGCCAGCAGCCGGGCAGGGGCTCTCTACGAGCAGTACTTC. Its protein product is CASSRAGALYEQYF.

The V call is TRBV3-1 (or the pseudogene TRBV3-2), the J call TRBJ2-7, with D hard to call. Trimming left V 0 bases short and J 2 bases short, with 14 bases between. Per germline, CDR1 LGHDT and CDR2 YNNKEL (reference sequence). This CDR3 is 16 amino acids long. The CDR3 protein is CASSQDFALPPYEQYF. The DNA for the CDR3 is TGTGCCAGCAGCCAAGATTTCGCACTTCCCCCCTACGAGCAGTACTTC.

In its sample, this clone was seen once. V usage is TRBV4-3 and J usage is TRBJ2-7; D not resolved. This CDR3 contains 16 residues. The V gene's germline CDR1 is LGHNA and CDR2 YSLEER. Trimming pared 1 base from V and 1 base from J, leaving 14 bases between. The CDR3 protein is CASSQAYTQESYEQYF. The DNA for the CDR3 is TGCGCCAGCAGCCAAGCTTATACGCAGGAATCCTACGAGCAGTACTTC.

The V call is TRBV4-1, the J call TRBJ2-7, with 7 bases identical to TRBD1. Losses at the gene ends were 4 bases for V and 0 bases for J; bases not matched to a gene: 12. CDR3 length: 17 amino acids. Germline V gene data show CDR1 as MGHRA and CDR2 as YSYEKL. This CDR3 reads CASSLGRTRDSSYEQYF. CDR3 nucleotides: TGCGCCAGCAGCCTAGGAAGGACCCGGGACAGCTCCTACGAGCAGTACTTC.

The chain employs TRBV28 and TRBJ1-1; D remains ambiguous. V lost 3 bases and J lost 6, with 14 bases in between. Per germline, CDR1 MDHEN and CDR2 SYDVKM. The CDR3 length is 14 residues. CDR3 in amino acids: CASSFRGEMPEAFF. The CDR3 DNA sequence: TGTGCCAGCAGTTTCCGGGGTGAGATGCCTGAAGCTTTCTTT.

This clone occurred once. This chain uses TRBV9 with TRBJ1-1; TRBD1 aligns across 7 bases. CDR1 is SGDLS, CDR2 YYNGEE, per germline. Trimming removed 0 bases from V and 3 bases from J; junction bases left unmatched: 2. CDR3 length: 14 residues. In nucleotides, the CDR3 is TGTGCCAGCAGCGTAGCCACAGGGGACACTGAAGCTTTCTTT. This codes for CASSVATGDTEAFF.

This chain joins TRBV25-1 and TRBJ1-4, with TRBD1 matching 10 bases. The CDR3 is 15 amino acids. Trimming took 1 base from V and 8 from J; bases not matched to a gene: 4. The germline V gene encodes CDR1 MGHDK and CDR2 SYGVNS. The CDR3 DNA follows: TGTGCCAGCAGTGAATGGGACAGGGGAGAAGAAAAACTGTTTTTT. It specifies CASSEWDRGEEKLFF.

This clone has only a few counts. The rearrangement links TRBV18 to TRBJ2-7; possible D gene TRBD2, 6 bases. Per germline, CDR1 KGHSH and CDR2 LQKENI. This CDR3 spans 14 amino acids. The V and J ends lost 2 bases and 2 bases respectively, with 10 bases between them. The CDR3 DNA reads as TGTGCCAGCTCACCAAACCCTAGCGCCTACGAGCAGTACTTC. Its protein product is CASSPNPSAYEQYF.

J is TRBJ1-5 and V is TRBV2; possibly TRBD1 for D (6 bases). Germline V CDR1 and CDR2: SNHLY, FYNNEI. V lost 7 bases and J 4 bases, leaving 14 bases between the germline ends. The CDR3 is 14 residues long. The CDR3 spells CASKMEGGNQPQHF. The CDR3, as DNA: TGTGCCAGCAAGATGGAGGGGGGGAATCAGCCCCAGCATTTT.

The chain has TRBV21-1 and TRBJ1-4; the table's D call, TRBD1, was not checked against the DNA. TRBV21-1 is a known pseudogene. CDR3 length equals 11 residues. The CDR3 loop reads CASRTGEKLFF. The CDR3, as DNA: TGTGCCAGCCGGACAGGGGAAAAACTGTTTTTT.

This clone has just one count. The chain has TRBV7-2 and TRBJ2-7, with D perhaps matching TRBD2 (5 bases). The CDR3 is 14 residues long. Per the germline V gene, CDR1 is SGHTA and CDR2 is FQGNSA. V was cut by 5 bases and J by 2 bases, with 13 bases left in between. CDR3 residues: CASSPGLGTYEQYF. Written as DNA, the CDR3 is TGTGCCAGCAGCCCAGGACTGGGAACCTACGAGCAGTACTTC.

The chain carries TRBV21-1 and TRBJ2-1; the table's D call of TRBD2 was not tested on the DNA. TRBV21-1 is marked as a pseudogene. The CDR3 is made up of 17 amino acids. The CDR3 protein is CASSKALPSLSYNEQFF. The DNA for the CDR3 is TGTGCCAGCAGCAAAGCTTTACCTAGCCTTTCCTACAATGAGCAGTTCTTC.

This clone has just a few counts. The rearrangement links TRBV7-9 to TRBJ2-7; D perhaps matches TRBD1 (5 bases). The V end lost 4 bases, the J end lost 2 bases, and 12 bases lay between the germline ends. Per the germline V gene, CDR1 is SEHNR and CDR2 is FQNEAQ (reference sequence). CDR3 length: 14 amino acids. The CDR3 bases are TGTGCCAGCAGCTCGACCGACAGAACCTACGAGCAGTACTTC. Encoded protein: CASSSTDRTYEQYF.

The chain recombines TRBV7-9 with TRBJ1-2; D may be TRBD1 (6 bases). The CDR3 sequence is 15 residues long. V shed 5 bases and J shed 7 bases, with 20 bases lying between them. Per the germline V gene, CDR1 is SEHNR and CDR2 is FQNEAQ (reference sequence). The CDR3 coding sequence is TGTGCCAGCAGCCAGTCGGGGGGCGAGGTTCGTGGCTACACCTTC. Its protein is CASSQSGGEVRGYTF.

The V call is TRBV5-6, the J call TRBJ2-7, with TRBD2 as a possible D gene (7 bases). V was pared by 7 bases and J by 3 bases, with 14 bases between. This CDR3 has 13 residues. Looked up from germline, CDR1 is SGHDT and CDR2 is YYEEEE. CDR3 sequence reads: CASGKGGDYEQYF. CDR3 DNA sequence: TGTGCCAGCGGGAAAGGGGGGGACTACGAGCAGTACTTC.